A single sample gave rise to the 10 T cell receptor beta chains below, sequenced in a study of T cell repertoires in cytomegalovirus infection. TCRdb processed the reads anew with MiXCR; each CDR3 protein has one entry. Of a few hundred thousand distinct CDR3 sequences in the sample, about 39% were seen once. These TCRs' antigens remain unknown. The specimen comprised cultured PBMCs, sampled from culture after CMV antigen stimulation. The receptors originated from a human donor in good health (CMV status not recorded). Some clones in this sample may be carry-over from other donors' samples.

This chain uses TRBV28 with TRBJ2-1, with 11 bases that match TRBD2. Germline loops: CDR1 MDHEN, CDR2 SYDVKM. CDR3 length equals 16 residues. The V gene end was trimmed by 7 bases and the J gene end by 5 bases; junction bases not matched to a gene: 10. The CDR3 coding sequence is TGTGCCAGCACCTTCCGCGGGACTAGCGGTAACAATGAGCAGTTCTTC. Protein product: CASTFRGTSGNNEQFF.

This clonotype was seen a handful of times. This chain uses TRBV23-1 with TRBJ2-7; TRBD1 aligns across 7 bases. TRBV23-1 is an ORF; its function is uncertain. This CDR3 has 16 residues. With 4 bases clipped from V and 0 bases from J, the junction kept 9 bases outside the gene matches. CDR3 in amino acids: CASSRPTGFLSYEQYF. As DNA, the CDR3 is TGCGCCAGCAGTCGACCGACAGGGTTTCTCTCCTACGAGCAGTACTTC.

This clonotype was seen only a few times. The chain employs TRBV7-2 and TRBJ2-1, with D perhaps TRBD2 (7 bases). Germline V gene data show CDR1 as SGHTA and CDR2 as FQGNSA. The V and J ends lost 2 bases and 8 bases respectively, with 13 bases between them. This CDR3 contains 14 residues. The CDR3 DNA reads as TGTGCCAGCAGCTTAACTAGGGGGGGGTATGAGCAGTTCTTC. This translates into CASSLTRGGYEQFF.

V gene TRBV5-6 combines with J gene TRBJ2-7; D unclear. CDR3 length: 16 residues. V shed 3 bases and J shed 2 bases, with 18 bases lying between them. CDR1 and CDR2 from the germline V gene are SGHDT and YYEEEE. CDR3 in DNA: TGTGCCAGCAGCTCGAACCTCTGGACGACCCCCTACGAGCAGTACTTC. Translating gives CASSSNLWTTPYEQYF. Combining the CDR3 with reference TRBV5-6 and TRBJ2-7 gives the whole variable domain DAGVTQSPTHLIKTRGQQVTLRCSPKSGHDTVSWYQQALGQGPQFIFQYYEEEERQRGNFPDRFSGHQFPNYSSELNVNALLLGDSALYLCASSSNLWTTPYEQYFGPGTRLTVT.

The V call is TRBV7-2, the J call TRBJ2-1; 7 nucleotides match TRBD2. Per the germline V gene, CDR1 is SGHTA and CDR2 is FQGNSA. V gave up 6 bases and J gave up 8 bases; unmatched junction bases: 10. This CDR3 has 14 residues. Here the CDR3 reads CASRRGWDVDEQFF. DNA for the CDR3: TGTGCCAGCAGGCGGGGGTGGGATGTAGATGAGCAGTTCTTC.

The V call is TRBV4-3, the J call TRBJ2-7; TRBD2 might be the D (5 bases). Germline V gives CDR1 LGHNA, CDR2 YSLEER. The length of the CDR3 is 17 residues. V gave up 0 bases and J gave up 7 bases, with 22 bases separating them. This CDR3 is CASSQEGLRASGGEQYF. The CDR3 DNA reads TGCGCCAGCAGCCAAGAAGGATTGAGGGCTTCGGGTGGGGAGCAGTACTTC.

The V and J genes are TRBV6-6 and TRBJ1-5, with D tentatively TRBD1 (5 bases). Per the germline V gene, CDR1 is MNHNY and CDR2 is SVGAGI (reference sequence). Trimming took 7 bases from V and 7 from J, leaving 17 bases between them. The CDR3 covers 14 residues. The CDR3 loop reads CASKPGGTWQPQHF. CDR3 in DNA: TGTGCCAGCAAACCGGGGGGGACTTGGCAGCCCCAGCATTTT.

CDR3 protein: CASSLPEVPLHF. The DNA of the CDR3 is TGTGCCAGCAGCTTACCGGAGGTACCCCTCCACTTT. The rearrangement uses TRBV7-2 and TRBJ1-6; no definite D call. The germline gives CDR1 SGHTA, CDR2 FQGNSA. The V end lost 2 bases, the J end lost 12 bases, and 8 bases lay between the germline ends. The CDR3 is made up of 12 amino acids. The whole variable domain, filled in from reference TRBV7-2 and TRBJ1-6, reads GAGVSQSPSNKVTEKGKDVELRCDPISGHTALYWYRQSLGQGLEFLIYFQGNSAPDKSGLPSDRFSAERTGGSVSTLTIQRTQQEDSAVYLCASSLPEVPLHFGNGTRLTVT.

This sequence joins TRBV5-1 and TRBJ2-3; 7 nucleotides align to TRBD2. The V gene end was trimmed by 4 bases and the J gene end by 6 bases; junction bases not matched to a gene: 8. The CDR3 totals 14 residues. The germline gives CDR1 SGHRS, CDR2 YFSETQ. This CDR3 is CASSPGEGRDTQYF. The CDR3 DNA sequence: TGCGCCAGCAGCCCGGGGGAGGGGCGGGATACGCAGTATTTT. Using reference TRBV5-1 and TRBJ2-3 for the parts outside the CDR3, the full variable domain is KAGVTQTPRYLIKTRGQQVTLSCSPISGHRSVSWYQQTPGQGLQFLFEYFSETQRNKGNFPGRFSGRQFSNSRSEMNVSTLELGDSALYLCASSPGEGRDTQYFGPGTRLTVL.

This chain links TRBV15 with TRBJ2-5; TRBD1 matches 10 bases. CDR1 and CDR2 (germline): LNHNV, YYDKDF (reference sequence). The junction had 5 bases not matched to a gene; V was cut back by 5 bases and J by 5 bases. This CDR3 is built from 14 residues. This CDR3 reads CATSQTGGLETQYF. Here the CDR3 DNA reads TGTGCCACCAGCCAGACAGGGGGCTTGGAGACCCAGTACTTC.